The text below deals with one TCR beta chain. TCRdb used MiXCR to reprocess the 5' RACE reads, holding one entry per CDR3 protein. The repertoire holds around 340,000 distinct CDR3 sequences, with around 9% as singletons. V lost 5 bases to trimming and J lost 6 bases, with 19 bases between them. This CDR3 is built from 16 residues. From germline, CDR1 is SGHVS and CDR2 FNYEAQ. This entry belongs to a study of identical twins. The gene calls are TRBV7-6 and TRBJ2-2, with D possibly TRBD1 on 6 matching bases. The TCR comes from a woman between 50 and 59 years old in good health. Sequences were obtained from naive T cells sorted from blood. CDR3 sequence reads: CASSPDLQGRAGELFF. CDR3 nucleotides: TGTGCCAGCAGCCCAGACCTACAGGGAAGGGCCGGGGAGCTGTTTTTT. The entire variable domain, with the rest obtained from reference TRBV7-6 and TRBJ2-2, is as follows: GAGVSQSPRYKVTKRGQDVALRCDPISGHVSLYWYRQALGQGPEFLTYFNYEAQQDKSGLPNDRFSAERPEGSISTLTIQRTEQRDSAMYRCASSPDLQGRAGELFFGEGSRLTVL.